What follows are 5 T cell receptor beta chains derived from one specimen sequenced in a study of shared clonotypes between healthy human individuals. Assay used: immunoSEQ multiplex PCR; TCRdb lists only in-frame clones, some missing. The sample consists of some 680,000 clones, 73% of them appearing once. The sequenced sample consisted of memory CD4+ T cells sorted from blood. Regarding subset: CD45RA-negative fraction. These receptors were obtained from a woman in her thirties in good health.

The V and J genes are TRBV7-9 and TRBJ1-1; D ambiguous. Germline assignment: CDR1 SEHNR and CDR2 FQNEAQ (reference sequence). V was trimmed by 1 base and J by 1 base, leaving 10 bases between them. This CDR3 has 15 amino acids. CDR3 nucleotide sequence: TGTGCCAGCAGCTTAGGATTACTCAGGAACACTGAAGCTTTCTTT. It codes for CASSLGLLRNTEAFF.

This clone appeared a single time. This chain links TRBV18 with TRBJ2-7; unclear D gene. CDR3 size: 16 residues. V was cut by 4 bases and J by 3 bases, with 19 bases left in between. Looked up from germline, CDR1 is KGHSH and CDR2 is LQKENI. The CDR3 reads CASSLSSPRSIYEQYF. The CDR3 DNA reads TGTGCCAGCTCACTCTCCTCTCCTAGGTCGATCTACGAGCAGTACTTC.

This clone was found a few times. This chain connects TRBV9 to TRBJ1-5; D ambiguous. Germline CDR1 and CDR2: SGDLS and YYNGEE. The CDR3 loop spans 14 amino acids. The V and J ends lost 2 bases and 7 bases respectively, with 13 bases between them. DNA of the CDR3: TGTGCCAGCAGCGTTGAGCAAGTGGGCCAGCCCCAGCATTTT. Translating gives CASSVEQVGQPQHF. The variable domain in full, completed from reference TRBV9 and TRBJ1-5, reads DSGVTQTPKHLITATGQRVTLRCSPRSGDLSVYWYQQSLDQGLQFLIQYYNGEERAKGNILERFSAQQFPDLHSELNLSSLELGDSALYFCASSVEQVGQPQHFGDGTRLSIL.

The CDR3 DNA sequence: TGCAGCGTTGGCCTACAGGCTACCTACGAGCAGTACTTC. It encodes CSVGLQATYEQYF. The rearrangement joins TRBV29-1 to TRBJ2-7, with D possibly TRBD1 on 5 matching bases. Trimming took off 4 bases at V and 2 bases at J, with 12 bases between the two ends. CDR3 size: 13 residues. Germline CDR1 SQVTM, CDR2 ANQGSEA.

The rearrangement joins TRBV28 to TRBJ2-7; D perhaps matches TRBD1 (7 bases). Germline CDR1 and CDR2: MDHEN and SYDVKM. Trimming took off 8 bases at V and 3 bases at J, with 20 bases between the two ends. This CDR3 is built from 15 residues. Written as DNA, the CDR3 is TGTGCCAGCTACAGTTTATCCAGGGGGGTCTACGAGCAGTACTTC. It yields the protein CASYSLSRGVYEQYF.